These 5 T cell receptor beta chains came from one sample sequenced in a study of read filtering for tumor transcriptome and immune sequencing. Molecular barcoded adaptors covering alpha/delta and beta/gamma chains were used on about 390 ng RNA. From the reads, TCRdb called clonotypes with MiXCR, one entry per CDR3 protein. The profile shows approximately 90,000 distinct CDR3 sequences, about 22% of them singletons. Input material: a population of CD138-negative cells sorted from bone marrow. These receptors were taken from a donor aged 40 or over with multiple myeloma.

This clonotype was recorded a few times. The chain links TRBV5-1 to TRBJ2-5, with 7 positions matching TRBD1. The CDR3 totals 13 residues. The germline V gene encodes CDR1 SGHRS and CDR2 YFSETQ. V shed 6 bases and J 2 bases; nucleotides not matched to a gene: 4. CDR3 region: CASMGTDQETQYF. Here the CDR3 DNA reads TGCGCCAGCATGGGGACAGATCAAGAGACCCAGTACTTC.

V and J are TRBV7-9 and TRBJ2-1, with D possibly TRBD2 on 6 matching bases. The germline V gene has CDR1 SEHNR and CDR2 FQNEAQ (reference sequence). Trimming cost V 2 bases and J 8 bases, with 22 bases left between them. The CDR3 totals 17 residues. CDR3 coding DNA: TGTGCCAGCAGCTTACCGAGACGGGAAGGTTCGGGAGATGAGCAGTTCTTC. It translates to CASSLPRREGSGDEQFF.

Comment on this clonotype: This likely reflects a read error, since a far larger clone is one base away. The chain employs TRBV6-2 or TRBV6-3 and TRBJ2-7; no clear D gene. In germline, CDR1 is MNHEY, CDR2 SVGEGT. This CDR3 has 12 amino acids. The CDR3 DNA reads TGTGCCTGCAGTCAAGGACCCTACGAGCAGTACTTC. This sequence encodes CACSQGPYEQYF.

This clonotype was observed at least ten times. The chain combines TRBV6-1 with TRBJ1-5; a weak D match, TRBD1 (6 bases). Germline lookup yields CDR1 MNHNS and CDR2 SASEGT. V was trimmed by 2 bases and J by 4 bases, leaving 9 bases between them. This CDR3 has 14 residues. This CDR3 reads CASSEQRGNQPQHF. The CDR3 DNA sequence: TGTGCCAGCAGTGAACAGAGGGGGAATCAGCCCCAGCATTTT.

In this sample, this clonotype turned up many times. This sequence joins TRBV24-1 and TRBJ1-5; tentative D call: TRBD1 (6 bases). From germline, CDR1 is KGHDR and CDR2 SFDVKD. The CDR3 contains 14 residues. The V gene lost 4 bases and the J gene lost 5 bases, with 11 bases spanning the gap. The CDR3 DNA sequence: TGTGCCACCAGTGACTACAGGGTCGATCAGCCCCAGCATTTT. Translating gives CATSDYRVDQPQHF.